These 15 T cell receptor beta chains were sequenced from one sample in a study of immune evolution from preneoplasia to lung adenocarcinoma. Measured with immunoSEQ multiplex PCR; TCRdb has only the in-frame clones, and not every one. Of thousands of clones listed, 83% are singletons. The sample comprised FFPE adjacent normal lung tissue. Receptors originate from a person aged 65-85 years with lung adenocarcinoma.

This clone appeared a single time. The chain has TRBV30 and TRBJ1-6, with D perhaps matching TRBD1 (6 bases). Germline lookup yields CDR1 GTSNPN and CDR2 SVGIG (reference sequence). The CDR3 contains 19 residues. V was pared by 4 bases and J by 0 bases, with 22 bases between. In nucleotides, the CDR3 is TGTGCCTGGAACTTCGGGGGGCGTGGGTTAAGCTCCTATAATTCACCCCTCCACTTT. Its protein product is CAWNFGGRGLSSYNSPLHF.

This clone was seen just once. The CDR3 here is CASSTPRTGSYGYTF. CDR3 sequence (DNA): TGTGCCAGTAGTACCCCAAGGACAGGTTCTTATGGCTACACCTTC. The V gene is TRBV19, the J gene TRBJ1-2; TRBD1 matches 7 bases. V lost 4 bases, J lost 5 bases, and 10 bases stayed unmatched. Germline V gives CDR1 LNHDA, CDR2 SQIVND (reference sequence). This CDR3 spans 15 amino acids. The full variable domain, its missing parts supplied by reference TRBV19 and TRBJ1-2, is DGGITQSPKYLFRKEGQNVTLSCEQNLNHDAMYWYRQDPGQGLRLIYYSQIVNDFQKGDIAEGYSVSREKKESFPLTVTSAQKNPTAFYLCASSTPRTGSYGYTFGSGTRLTVV.

The rearrangement links TRBV27 to TRBJ2-3, with D possibly TRBD2 on 6 matching bases. V lost 5 bases and J lost 5, with 17 bases in between. Germline-derived CDR1 and CDR2 are MNHEY and SMNVEV (reference sequence). The CDR3 has 15 amino acids. The CDR3 is CASSAFSGSRDTQYF. In DNA, the CDR3 is TGTGCCAGCAGTGCGTTTAGCGGATCCCGAGATACGCAGTATTTT.

The chain has TRBV28 and TRBJ1-1; D gene ambiguous. Deletions cut 10 bases from V and 4 bases from J, with 10 bases between. CDR1 MDHEN and CDR2 SYDVKM come from the germline V gene. The CDR3 contains 11 residues. The CDR3 DNA reads as TGTGCCACCCGGAGTCCCACTGAAGCTTTCTTT. Translating gives CATRSPTEAFF.

This chain links TRBV5-8 with TRBJ2-7, with 10 bases fitting TRBD2. With 0 bases clipped from V and 3 bases from J, the junction kept 6 bases outside the gene matches. This CDR3 is 16 amino acids long. Germline loops: CDR1 SGHTS, CDR2 YDEGEE. The CDR3 bases are TGTGCCAGCAGCTTGGACGTGATAGCGGGAGGCTACGAGCAGTACTTC. Residues: CASSLDVIAGGYEQYF. Filled out from reference TRBV5-8 and TRBJ2-7, the complete variable domain reads EAGVTQSPTHLIKTRGQQATLRCSPISGHTSVYWYQQALGLGLQFLLWYDEGEERNRGNFPPRFSGRQFPNYSSELNVNALELEDSALYLCASSLDVIAGGYEQYFGPGTRLTVT.

V and J are TRBV30 and TRBJ2-7; TRBD1 or TRBD2 may be the D gene (6 bases each). V gave up 2 bases and J gave up 3 bases, with 11 bases separating them. The CDR3 covers 13 residues. CDR1 is GTSNPN, CDR2 SVGIG, per germline (reference sequence). In nucleotides, the CDR3 is TGTGCCTGGAGTTTAGGGGGGTACTACGAGCAGTACTTC. Its translation: CAWSLGGYYEQYF.

The chain links TRBV19 to TRBJ1-4, with D tentatively TRBD1 (5 bases). Germline CDR1 is LNHDA and CDR2 is SQIVND (reference sequence). The CDR3 consists of 15 residues. Trimming removed 4 bases from V and 5 bases from J, with 14 bases in between. This chain's CDR3 is CASSNRDGINEKLFF. In DNA form, the CDR3 reads TGTGCCAGTAGTAACCGGGACGGAATAAATGAAAAACTGTTTTTT.

V usage is TRBV1 and J usage is TRBJ1-2; TRBD1 reflects the table's D call only, with no check against the DNA. TRBV1 is described as a pseudogene. The CDR3 loop spans 15 amino acids. This CDR3 is CTSSQYQSRGHGYTF. DNA of the CDR3: TGCACCAGCAGTCAATACCAGAGCAGGGGGCATGGCTACACCTTC.

The chain employs TRBV28 and TRBJ2-1; possibly TRBD2 for D (5 bases). V dropped 1 base and J dropped 7 bases, with 14 bases sitting between them. This CDR3 contains 15 residues. Per the germline V gene, CDR1 is MDHEN and CDR2 is SYDVKM. The CDR3: CASSLYWASLNEQFF. The CDR3 nucleotides read TGTGCCAGCAGTTTATATTGGGCTAGCTTAAATGAGCAGTTCTTC.

The V and J genes are TRBV5-8 and TRBJ2-7; the D gene could be TRBD1 or TRBD2 (5 bases each). CDR3 length: 14 residues. Per germline, CDR1 SGHTS and CDR2 YDEGEE. Trimming removed 3 bases at V and 1 base at J, with 11 bases between. CDR3 bases: TGTGCCAGCAGCTCGGGACGGGTATCCTACGAGCAGTACTTC. It translates to CASSSGRVSYEQYF.

This chain uses TRBV28 with TRBJ1-2, with D perhaps matching TRBD1 (5 bases). The CDR3 is made up of 13 amino acids. CDR1 and CDR2 (germline): MDHEN, SYDVKM. The germline V and J ends were trimmed by 3 bases and 8 bases, with 13 bases remaining between them. CDR3 amino acids: CASSFGQGGGYTF. CDR3 in DNA: TGTGCCAGCAGTTTTGGGCAGGGCGGAGGCTACACCTTC.

The chain has TRBV5-4 and TRBJ2-5; D assignment may be TRBD1 or TRBD2 (5 bases each). The CDR3 totals 15 residues. Trimming stripped 0 bases from V and 1 base from J, with 10 bases between. Germline CDR1 is SGHNT and CDR2 is YYREEE (reference sequence). The CDR3 here is CASSLVGVIQETQYF. The CDR3 DNA is TGTGCCAGCAGCTTGGTGGGGGTTATCCAAGAGACCCAGTACTTC. Supplemented by reference TRBV5-4 and TRBJ2-5, the full variable domain reads ETGVTQSPTHLIKTRGQQVTLRCSSQSGHNTVSWYQQALGQGPQFIFQYYREEENGRGNFPPRFSGLQFPNYSSELNVNALELDDSALYLCASSLVGVIQETQYFGPGTRLLVL.

The chain is built from TRBV6-5 and TRBJ2-3; D is possibly TRBD2 (6 bases). The CDR3 contains 15 residues. V lost 2 bases to trimming and J lost 0 bases, with 9 bases between them. CDR1 MNHEY and CDR2 SVGAGI come from the germline V gene. The CDR3 nucleotides are TGTGCCAGCAGTTACGCGGCGGGGAGCACAGATACGCAGTATTTT. As protein: CASSYAAGSTDTQYF.

This chain links TRBV9 with TRBJ2-7, with 11 bases lining up with TRBD2. This CDR3 comprises 16 residues. Per the germline V gene, CDR1 is SGDLS and CDR2 is YYNGEE. V shed 3 bases and J 2 bases; nucleotides not matched to a gene: 7. DNA of the CDR3: TGTGCCAGCAGCGGACCCGGGACTAGCGGCACCTACGAGCAGTACTTC. Translated, it gives CASSGPGTSGTYEQYF.

The chain joins TRBV5-4 to TRBJ1-1, with no clear D. Germline V gene lookup returns CDR1 SGHNT and CDR2 YYREEE (reference sequence). V lost 4 bases and J lost 4, with 11 bases in between. The CDR3 totals 13 residues. The CDR3 here is CASSLNLATEAFF. The CDR3 DNA reads as TGTGCCAGCAGCCTCAACCTTGCCACTGAAGCTTTCTTT.